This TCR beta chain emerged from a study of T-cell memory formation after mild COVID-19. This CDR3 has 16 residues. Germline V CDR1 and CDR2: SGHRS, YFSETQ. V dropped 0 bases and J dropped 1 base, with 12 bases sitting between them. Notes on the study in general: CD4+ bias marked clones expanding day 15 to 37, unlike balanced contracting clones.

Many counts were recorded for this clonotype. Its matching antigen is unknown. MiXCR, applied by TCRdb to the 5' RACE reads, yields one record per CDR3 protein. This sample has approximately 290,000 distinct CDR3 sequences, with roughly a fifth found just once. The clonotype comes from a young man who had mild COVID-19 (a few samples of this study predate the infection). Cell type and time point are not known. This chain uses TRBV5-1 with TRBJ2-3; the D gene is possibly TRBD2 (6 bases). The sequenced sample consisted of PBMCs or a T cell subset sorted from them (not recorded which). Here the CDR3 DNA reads TGCGCCAGCAGCTTGGGGAGGGAAGACCGCACAGATACGCAGTATTTT. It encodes CASSLGREDRTDTQYF.